This T cell receptor (beta chain) comes out of a study of blood T cell repertoires in COVID-19. Across the study: Acute and convalescent COVID-19 specimens originated in the United States, Italy and Spain.

J gave up 14 bases and V 5 bases, and 5 bases lay outside the gene matches. Germline loops: CDR1 MDHEN, CDR2 SYDVKM. This CDR3 spans 11 amino acids. During active infection, Seattle patients enrolled and were then monitored through disease. Study processing details: Reference gene primer amplification gave estimated nucleated cell counts. Clones were read by immunoSEQ multiplex PCR, and TCRdb kept only the in-frame ones, dropping some. V, J and clone size reflect that table, while D and trimming were determined from the DNA. The sample lists around 300,000 clones; 90% were seen once. This chain connects TRBV28 to TRBJ2-1, with TRBD1 matching 8 bases. Sequencing used peripheral blood. This receptor was obtained from a woman aged 45-65 years with COVID-19, enrolled during active disease. CDR3 nucleotide sequence: TGTGCCAGCAGTGGGACAGGCCTGAAGTTCTTC. Its protein product is CASSGTGLKFF. The complete variable domain, with remaining parts taken from reference TRBV28 and TRBJ2-1, reads DVKVTQSSRYLVKRTGEKVFLECVQDMDHENMFWYRQDPGLGLRLIYFSYDVKMKEKGDIPEGYSVSREKKERFSLILESASTNQTSMYLCASSGTGLKFFGPGTRLTVL.